A selection of T cell receptor beta chains follows, all from one sample in a study of blood T cell repertoires in COVID-19. Data came from immunoSEQ multiplex PCR; TCRdb stores just in-frame clones and leaves some out. The table lists about 240,000 clones, roughly 83% of them singletons. Sample: peripheral blood. These receptors originate from a woman aged 80 or older with acute or convalescent COVID-19. CDR3s leave out the opening cysteine and the closing phenylalanine or tryptophan. The listing skips clone size in some rows; elsewhere it reads once, few, many or a size class.

clone size	CDR3 length	V gene	CDR3 protein
.	11	TRBV12-3/TRBV12-4	ASSPGQSGEQY
.	10	TRBV5-4	ASSLRQGNQY
once	11	TRBV6-5	ASSGGLTGELF
.	11	TRBV18	ASSLGQEVSAF
.	13	TRBV29-1	SPYTRDTYNSPLH
.	10	TRBV2	ASSESGYGYT
.	13	TRBV10-3	ATRREVATNEKLF
.	11	TRBV12-3/TRBV12-4	ASSYGTDDGYT
.	13	TRBV6-5	ASSITTGYNEKLF
.	13	TRBV5-1	ASSLEGQTNSPLH
.	13	TRBV7-6	ASSPRSSYNSPLH
.	13	TRBV28	ASSRTDRYNQPQH
.	12	TRBV27	ASSPGGNNSPLH
.	13	TRBV3-1/TRBV3-2	ASSGGSGPGDEQF
.	12	TRBV5-4	AGRKRGGSDTQY
.	14	TRBV30	AWSVYDSGENTEAF
.	13	TRBV6-4	ASRPGQGMSYGYT
.	12	TRBV7-3	ASSLNGGRSPLH
.	15	TRBV9	ASSGAGTYSRHYGYT
.	12	TRBV5-1	ASSRDRVNEKLF
.	13	TRBV14	ASSPLVGLQETQY
.	13	TRBV7-8	ASSLDSGQYYEQY
.	12	TRBV10-3	AISGTSGNNEQF
.	12	TRBV2	ASSGTRPLETQY
.	13	TRBV18	ASSPGQGLNQPQH
.	13	TRBV9	ASSVDPAGGKTQY
.	14	TRBV7-6	ASSGGDDWYYYEQY
.	14	TRBV21-1	ASSLGAGKGNQPQH
.	11	TRBV29-1	SVEDLQTPKAF
.	13	TRBV30	AWSVRTAGNQPQH
.	14	TRBV5-1	ASSPEPRAGQETQY
.	12	TRBV10-2	ASSDRSSGNTIY
.	17	TRBV7-7	ASSLRALAGTGKTGELF
few	13	TRBV5-4	ASSLRQGAYNEQF
.	13	TRBV4-1	ASSPSGGLHNEQF
.	11	TRBV5-1	ASSLGSTDTQY
.	14	TRBV7-2	ASSFRTGNSGNTIY
.	11	TRBV6-5	ASSQTGSYGYT
.	11	TRBV18	ASSPNFQETQY
few	14	TRBV7-3	ASSQTPGQTNYGYT
.	12	TRBV2	ASTNYRDTTEAF
.	14	TRBV5-1	ASSHYFDPGANVLT
.	11	TRBV30	AWSTQGTYEQY
.	12	TRBV6-5	ASIPYREGYGYT
.	11	TRBV3-1/TRBV3-2	ASSLGQNNEQF
.	12	TRBV18	ASSPAVTAETQY
.	11	TRBV2	ASSEGETYEQY
.	15	TRBV3-1/TRBV3-2	ASSPLRGKEVNTEAF
few	12	TRBV6-5	ASRDRAGSGGYT
.	10	TRBV2	ASSVRQSGYT
.	13	TRBV27	ASSRTPSVNQPQH
few	13	TRBV5-1	ASSPGGGGNTEAF
.	12	TRBV7-2	ASSGQGSNQPQH
.	13	TRBV6-5	ASSPTDRVQEKLF